This T cell receptor beta chain was profiled in a study of identical twins (dated by TCRdb to 2016 to 2017). Regarding the study in general: To test whether fetal clonotypes persist, the study used deep sequencing on TCR alpha and beta repertoires from monozygotic twins, unrelated adults of various ages, and cord blood. To rule out contamination, replicate twin experiments were performed at different times with different library preparation protocols. Summary of the overall study and its limitations: Abundant cord blood beta clonotypes had fewer insertions, young adult naive repertoires showed a similar but weaker trend, and memory repertoires showed no such trend. In monozygotic twins, out-of-frame TCR alpha sharing was systematically underestimated by recombination models, although the models agreed with sharing between unrelated individuals. Compared with coincidental sharing between unrelated individuals, an excess of low generation-probability sequences was observed among out-of-frame TCR alpha sequences shared between twins. Invariant T cells such as MAIT and iNKT could partly confound zero-insertion analyses, though diverse VJ usage argued against this for most clonotypes. A weaker excess of twin sharing was found in beta out-of-frame sequences because the signal-to-noise ratio was lowered by fewer shared sequences. Because the same donors could not be followed over many years, the conclusions relied on cross-sectional statistical analysis.

Only healthy Caucasian donors were included. The twin cohort consisted of three pairs of female monozygotic twins, all aged about 18 to 30 years. Miltenyi CD45RO+ enrichment and human naive T-cell isolation kits were used to isolate memory (CD45RO+) and naive T cells from PBMC. V loses 2 bases, J loses 7 bases, and the germline ends lie 12 bases apart. CDR1 and CDR2 are drawn from the germline V gene: MNHEY, SVGAGI. The CDR3, cysteine through phenylalanine, is 14 amino acids long. Only the CDR3 DNA is retained, 42 bases long and in frame from the first base. Comments on this clonotype: Its antigen is unknown. No base quality values were provided; no much bigger clone lies one nucleotide off.

Libraries were built with 5' RACE. Sequencing was performed on an Illumina HiSeq 2000. Template switching added a universal primer binding site, and the final cDNA carried a unique molecular identifier that allowed TCR cDNA molecules to be counted accurately. Specific primers in the conserved constant-segment region were used to synthesize first-strand cDNA for TCR alpha and beta chains. Each cDNA library was double barcoded, with a SMART-Mk sample barcode plus Illumina barcodes, to control for contamination. TruSeq adapter sequences, together with Illumina sample barcodes, were added in two successive PCR steps. The TCR alpha and beta cDNA libraries were sequenced on the Illumina HiSeq platform using custom primers. The authors processed their data as follows. Raw reads were processed with MiGEC to extract unique molecular identifiers, and MiXCR was used to determine CDR3 positions. Recombination models were inferred per individual with the repgenHMM and IGoR tools using an EM algorithm. The analysis of shared clonotypes was done with the tcR package in R, with sharing normalized by the product of cloneset sizes. Out-of-frame nonproductive sequences were analyzed to study raw recombination free of thymic and clonal selection effects. TCRdb cleaned the public reads at Q25 with fastp, built clones with MiXCR and kept in-frame beta chains. One record per CDR3 amino acid sequence lists the most common genes and DNA. TCRdb assigned the V and J calls; the authors' analysis was not used. In all, the sample holds around 280,000 distinct CDR3 sequences, and roughly 8.6% of those were seen once. The ten largest clones take up approximately 2.1% of the sample.

These sequences were also reported in another study, on yellow fever vaccine responses in identical twins. That second publication adds: According to the authors, in identical twins the way T cells responded to vaccination appeared partly convergent and partly personalized. In identical twins, the study followed T cell clones that responded to the vaccine with precision.

The rearranged segments are TRBV6-5 and TRBJ1-5, with a tentative D gene TRBD1 over 5 matching bases. This clonotype was obtained from a woman aged 18-29 years in good health. The sequenced material came from memory (CD45RO+) T cells sorted from blood. The cell subset or site label for this specimen denotes: CD45RO+ enriched T cells. CDR3 reads: CASSYGQGAQPQHF. The bases are TGTGCCAGCAGTTACGGCCAGGGCGCCCAGCCCCAGCATTTT.